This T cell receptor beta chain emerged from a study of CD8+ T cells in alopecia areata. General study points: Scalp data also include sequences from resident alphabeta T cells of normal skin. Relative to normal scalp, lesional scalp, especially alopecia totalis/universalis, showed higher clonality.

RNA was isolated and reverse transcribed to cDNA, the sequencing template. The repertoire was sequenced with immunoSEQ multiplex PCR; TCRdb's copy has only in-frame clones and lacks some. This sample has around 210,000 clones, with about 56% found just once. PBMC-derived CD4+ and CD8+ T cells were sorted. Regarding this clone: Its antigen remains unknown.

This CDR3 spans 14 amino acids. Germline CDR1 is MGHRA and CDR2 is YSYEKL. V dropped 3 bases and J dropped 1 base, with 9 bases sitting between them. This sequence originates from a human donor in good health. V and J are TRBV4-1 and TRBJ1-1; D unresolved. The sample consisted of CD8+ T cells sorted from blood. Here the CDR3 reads CASSQAGPNTEAFF. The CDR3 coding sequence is TGCGCCAGCAGCCAGGCAGGACCGAACACTGAAGCTTTCTTT.